The 4 T cell receptor beta chains below come from one sample, sequenced in a study of blood T cell repertoires in COVID-19. The data were produced by immunoSEQ multiplex PCR, yet TCRdb's version contains in-frame clones alone and is incomplete. The sample shows roughly 50,000 clones, roughly 83% of them seen only once. The specimen was peripheral blood. The receptor source for this set is a woman aged 55-69 years with acute or convalescent COVID-19.

This chain links TRBV9 with TRBJ1-1; the D gene is possibly TRBD1 (5 bases). CDR1 is SGDLS, CDR2 YYNGEE, per germline. The V gene lost 3 bases and the J gene lost 1 base, with 10 bases spanning the gap. The CDR3 consists of 14 residues. For the CDR3, the DNA is TGTGCCAGCAGCGCACAGACAGAGAACACTGAAGCTTTCTTT. Translating it yields CASSAQTENTEAFF.

The gene calls are TRBV9 and TRBJ2-2; D unclear. Trimming stripped 0 bases from V and 4 bases from J, with 10 bases between. The CDR3 has 15 residues. Germline CDR1 is SGDLS and CDR2 is YYNGEE. CDR3 amino acids: CASSVDGAVTGELFF. Written as DNA, the CDR3 is TGTGCCAGCAGCGTAGACGGAGCCGTCACCGGGGAGCTGTTTTTT.

This clone was found once. The chain uses TRBV27 and TRBJ1-6; 7 nucleotides agree with TRBD1. V shed 5 bases, J shed 0 bases, and the junction held 10 bases outside the gene matches. Germline lookup yields CDR1 MNHEY and CDR2 SMNVEV (reference sequence). The length of the CDR3 is 18 residues. The CDR3 loop is CASSLTGAGSSYNSPLHF. CDR3 nucleotide sequence: TGTGCCAGCAGTCTAACAGGGGCTGGGAGCTCCTATAATTCACCCCTCCACTTT.

The CDR3 DNA reads TGTGCCAGCAGTTTCCAGGGCGAAAGCTCCTACGAGCAGTACTTC. Translation: CASSFQGESSYEQYF. The chain employs TRBV6-6 and TRBJ2-7, with D perhaps TRBD1 (5 bases). Germline CDR1 is MNHNY and CDR2 is SVGAGI (reference sequence). The CDR3 is made up of 15 amino acids. V was shortened by 4 bases and J by 0 bases, with 13 bases between the two germline ends.